This T cell receptor beta chain was sequenced for a study of post-analysis software for immune sequencing data. Study findings and constraints: Samples prepared in the same batch strongly co-clustered by F measure. Controls' normalized Chao1 diversity significantly exceeded that of multiple sclerosis patients. Relative to controls, patients had roughly five TRBV segments at higher frequency, with TRBV5-6, TRBV5-1 and TRBV20-1 among these.

This clonotype was seen only a few times. Its antigen is not identified. A read error may explain this, as a much larger clone is one base away. CDR1 and CDR2 from the germline V gene are DFQATT and SNEGSKA (reference sequence). The CDR3 runs 12 residues. Trimming pared 6 bases from V and 10 bases from J, leaving 16 bases between. Carried by the TCR beta cDNA libraries were unique molecular identifiers. TCRdb reanalysed the PCR reads using MiXCR and keeps one entry per CDR3 protein. The sample includes about 200,000 distinct CDR3 sequences, around 30% seen only once; the top ten take roughly 3.4%. This receptor was obtained from a girl aged 2 to 17 with multiple sclerosis. Sequenced material: blood. The chain joins TRBV20-1 to TRBJ2-1, with D maybe TRBD2 (7 bases). In nucleotides, the CDR3 is TGCAGTGCCGAGGGGGAGGGCTACGAGCAGTTCTTC. This sequence encodes CSAEGEGYEQFF.